Listed below are T cell receptor beta chains from one sample, sequenced in a study of vaccination and CD4 T cells after COVID-19. For these receptors, no antigen is known. TCRdb fed the PCR reads into MiXCR, producing one record per CDR3 protein. The sample consists of more than 4,500 distinct CDR3 sequences, around 45% of them appearing once. The sequenced sample was CD4+ T cells from blood, cultured in vitro. These receptor sequences come from a human donor who had recovered from COVID-19. CDR3s include the opening cysteine and the closing phenylalanine or tryptophan. Each record gives: J gene, clone size, D gene, V gene, CDR3 protein, CDR3 DNA. D genes are given only for firm matches. Rows give clone size only sometimes, using once, few, many, or a class for an expanded clone.

TRBJ2-3 few TRBD2 TRBV20-1 CSATTSGRALSTDTQYF TGCAGTGCCACCACTAGCGGGAGGGCCCTAAGCACAGATACGCAGTATTTT
TRBJ1-6 few TRBD1 TRBV7-9 CASSVTGDAPLHF TGTGCCAGCAGCGTGACAGGGGACGCACCCCTCCACTTT
TRBJ1-5 NA NA TRBV5-4 CASSSMGQGTQHF TGTGCCAGCAGCTCAATGGGGCAGGGAACCCAGCATTTT
TRBJ2-3 NA NA TRBV20-1 CSASGGGGTDTQYF TGCAGTGCTAGCGGTGGCGGGGGCACAGATACGCAGTATTTT
TRBJ2-7 NA TRBD1 TRBV5-1 CASSLRQGALEQYF TGCGCCAGCAGCTTGAGACAGGGGGCGCTTGAGCAGTACTTC
TRBJ1-4 few TRBD1 TRBV27 CASSRDRGGKLFF TGTGCCAGCAGCAGGGACAGGGGAGGAAAACTGTTTTTT
TRBJ2-5 NA NA TRBV7-6 CASSSGLSGMKQETQYF TGTGCCAGCAGCTCGGGACTTTCCGGGATGAAACAAGAGACCCAGTACTTC
TRBJ2-2 NA TRBD1 TRBV6-1 CASSLQGALAGELFF TGTGCCAGCAGTCTACAGGGGGCTCTCGCCGGGGAGCTGTTTTTT
TRBJ2-2 NA NA TRBV5-4 CASSWDTANTGELFF TGTGCCAGCAGCTGGGACACGGCGAACACCGGGGAGCTGTTTTTT
TRBJ1-2 few TRBD1 TRBV6-1 CASRDWTGDYGYTF TGTGCCAGCAGGGATTGGACAGGAGACTATGGCTACACCTTC
TRBJ2-7 NA NA TRBV5-1 CASSLTGTVYEQYF TGCGCCAGCAGCTTGACAGGGACGGTGTACGAGCAGTACTTC
TRBJ2-3 NA TRBD2 TRBV20-1 CSAETSGGLGKDTQYF TGCAGTGCTGAAACTAGCGGGGGGTTGGGGAAAGATACGCAGTATTTT
TRBJ1-5 once NA TRBV6-1 CASSPGKLNQPQHF TGTGCCAGCAGTCCCGGAAAACTAAATCAGCCCCAGCATTTT
TRBJ2-1 NA NA TRBV6-1 CAPGGTGGAEIEGEQFF TGTGCCCCGGGGGGAACGGGGGGCGCTGAAATAGAAGGGGAGCAGTTCTTC
TRBJ2-1 few NA TRBV7-9 CASSAPGLYNEQFF TGTGCCAGCAGCGCCCCGGGACTTTACAATGAGCAGTTCTTC
TRBJ1-5 few NA TRBV18 CASSPISGADQPQHF TGTGCCAGCTCACCTATATCAGGGGCGGATCAGCCCCAGCATTTT
TRBJ1-2 NA TRBD1 TRBV6-1 CASSPWETGDNYGYTF TGTGCCAGCAGCCCGTGGGAAACAGGGGACAACTATGGCTACACCTTC
TRBJ1-2 NA NA TRBV6-2/TRBV6-3 CASSFRDGRYGYTF TGTGCCAGCAGTTTCCGGGACGGACGATATGGCTACACCTTC
TRBJ2-3 few NA TRBV2 CASSEQWGTDTQYF TGTGCCAGCAGTGAACAATGGGGCACAGATACGCAGTATTTT
TRBJ1-2 NA TRBD1 TRBV7-2 CASSLGQDYGYTF TGTGCCAGCAGCTTGGGACAGGATTATGGCTACACCTTC
TRBJ2-3 few TRBD2 TRBV7-2 CASSSRLAGLTQYF TGTGCCAGCAGCTCTAGACTAGCGGGGCTTACGCAGTATTTT